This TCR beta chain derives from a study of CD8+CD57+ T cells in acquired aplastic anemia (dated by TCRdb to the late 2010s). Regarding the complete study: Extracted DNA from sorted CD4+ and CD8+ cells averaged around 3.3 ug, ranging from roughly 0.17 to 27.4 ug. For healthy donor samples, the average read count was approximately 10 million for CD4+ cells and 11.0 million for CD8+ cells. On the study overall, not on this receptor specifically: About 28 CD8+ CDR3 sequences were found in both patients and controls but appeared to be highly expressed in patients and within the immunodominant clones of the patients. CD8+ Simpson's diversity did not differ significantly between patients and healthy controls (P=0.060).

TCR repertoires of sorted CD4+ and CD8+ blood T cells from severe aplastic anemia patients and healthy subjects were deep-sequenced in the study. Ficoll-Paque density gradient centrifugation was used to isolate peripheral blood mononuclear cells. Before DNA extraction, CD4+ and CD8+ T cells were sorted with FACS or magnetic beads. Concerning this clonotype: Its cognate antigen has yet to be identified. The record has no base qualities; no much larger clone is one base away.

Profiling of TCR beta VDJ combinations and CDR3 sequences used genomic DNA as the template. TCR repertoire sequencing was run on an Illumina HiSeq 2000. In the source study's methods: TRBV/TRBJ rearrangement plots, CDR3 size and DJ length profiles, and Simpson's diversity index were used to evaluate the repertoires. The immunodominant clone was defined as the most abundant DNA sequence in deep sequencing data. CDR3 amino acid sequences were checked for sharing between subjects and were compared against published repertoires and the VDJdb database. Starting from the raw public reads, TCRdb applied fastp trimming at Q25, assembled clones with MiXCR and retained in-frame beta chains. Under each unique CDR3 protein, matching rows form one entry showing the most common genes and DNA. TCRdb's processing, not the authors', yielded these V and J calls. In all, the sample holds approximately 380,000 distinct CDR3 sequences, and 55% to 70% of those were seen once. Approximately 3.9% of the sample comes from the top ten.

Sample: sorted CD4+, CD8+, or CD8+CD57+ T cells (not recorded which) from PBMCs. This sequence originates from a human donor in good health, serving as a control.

The CDR3 is CSASTPTFF. The DNA sequence is TGCAGTGCTAGCACCCCCACTTTCTTT. The V and J genes are TRBV20-1 and TRBJ1-1; no D gene can be assigned with confidence. The germline V gene (reference sequence) supplies CDR1 DFQATT and CDR2 SNEGSKA. V is cut by 3 bases and J by 12 bases, and the space between the germline ends is 8 bases. There are 9 amino acids in the CDR3, from cysteine to phenylalanine inclusive. Solely the CDR3 DNA is kept, with 27 bases framed from the first base.